These 27 T cell receptor beta chains came from one sample sequenced in a study of OX40 agonist ivuxolimab in advanced cancers. This table comes from immunoSEQ multiplex PCR, and its TCRdb copy is limited to in-frame clones, with some not included. The data hold tens of thousands of clones, with 85% to 95% observed a single time. The specimen was CD4+ or CD8+ T cells sorted from blood, collected in a trial of the OX40 agonist ivuxolimab. The receptor set was obtained from an adult with an advanced solid tumor such as melanoma, head and neck, liver or kidney cancer.

The gene calls are TRBV6-1 and TRBJ2-1; D gene uncertain. Per the germline V gene, CDR1 is MNHNS and CDR2 is SASEGT. Trimming removed 2 bases at V and 10 bases at J, with 15 bases between. The CDR3 is 14 amino acids. The CDR3 DNA sequence: TGTGCCAGCAGTGAAATGTGGTCCCGACCCGAGCAGTTCTTC. It codes for CASSEMWSRPEQFF.

The V call is TRBV7-8, the J call TRBJ1-1; D perhaps matches TRBD1 (5 bases). The V end lost 4 bases, the J end lost 5 bases, and 17 bases lay between the germline ends. The CDR3 has 15 residues. Germline CDR1 is SGHVS and CDR2 is FQNEAQ. The CDR3 DNA reads as TGTGCCAGCAGCTCCAGGGAAGCGACAAGGACTGAAGCTTTCTTT. This sequence encodes CASSSREATRTEAFF.

This chain links TRBV11-3 with TRBJ2-2, with D hard to call. V lost 8 bases and J lost 8, with 9 bases in between. The CDR3 extends over 11 amino acids. Looked up from germline, CDR1 is SGHNT and CDR2 is YENEEA. As DNA, the CDR3 is TGTGCCAGCGCTAAGGAGGGGGAGCTGTTTTTT. Protein: CASAKEGELFF.

This clone was picked up a small number of times. The germline gene is not matched at one end of the junction; a read error may be the cause. The genes are TRBV5-1 and TRBJ2-7; D is tentatively TRBD1 or TRBD2 (5 bases each). Germline V gene data show CDR1 as SGHRS and CDR2 as YFSETQ. The CDR3 runs 16 residues. The CDR3 DNA reads TGCGCCAGCAGCTTATTCCAACTAGGGGCTTCCTCCGAGCAGTACTTC. This sequence encodes CASSLFQLGASSEQYF.

V is TRBV6-1 and J is TRBJ2-1; the match to TRBD2 covers 13 bases. The V segment lost 4 bases and the J segment 8 bases; nucleotides outside the gene matches: 8. The CDR3 is made up of 16 amino acids. The germline gives CDR1 MNHNS, CDR2 SASEGT. CDR3 DNA: TGTGCCAGCAGTGGTACCGGGACTAGCGGGACGTATGAGCAGTTCTTC. This gives the protein CASSGTGTSGTYEQFF.

The J gene is TRBJ1-2, the V gene TRBV30; D is ambiguous. V was trimmed by 6 bases and J by 6 bases, leaving 11 bases between them. Germline V gene sequence: CDR1 GTSNPN, CDR2 SVGIG (reference sequence). The CDR3 is made up of 11 amino acids. CDR3 residues: CACSPRDGYTF. The CDR3 bases are TGTGCCTGTTCCCCTAGAGATGGCTACACCTTC.

The chain has TRBV7-9 and TRBJ2-1; 9 bases match TRBD2. The germline V gene encodes CDR1 SEHNR and CDR2 FQNEAQ (reference sequence). Germline trimming cut 5 bases from V and 6 bases from J; bases unmatched to any gene: 8. The CDR3 contains 15 residues. The CDR3 loop reads CASSPLAGLGNEQFF. Here the CDR3 DNA reads TGTGCCAGCAGCCCCCTAGCGGGACTAGGCAATGAGCAGTTCTTC. Variable domain in full (rest from reference TRBV7-9 and TRBJ2-1): DTGVSQNPRHKITKRGQNVTFRCDPISEHNRLYWYRQTLGQGPEFLTYFQNEAQLEKSRLLSDRFSAERPKGSFSTLEIQRTEQGDSAMYLCASSPLAGLGNEQFFGPGTRLTVL.

The V and J genes are TRBV19 and TRBJ2-2; D assignment may be TRBD1 or TRBD2 (5 bases each). This CDR3 spans 13 amino acids. The germline V gene encodes CDR1 LNHDA and CDR2 SQIVND (reference sequence). Trimming removed 9 bases at V and 1 base at J, with 9 bases between. CDR3 in amino acids: CASGAQNTGELFF. Written as DNA, the CDR3 is TGTGCCAGCGGGGCCCAGAACACCGGGGAGCTGTTTTTT.

This chain uses TRBV5-1 with TRBJ2-5; D is unclear. This CDR3 comprises 14 residues. Trimming stripped 0 bases from V and 0 bases from J, with 6 bases between. Germline V gene sequence: CDR1 SGHRS, CDR2 YFSETQ. The CDR3: CASSLGANQETQYF. The CDR3 region has the DNA TGCGCCAGCAGCTTGGGGGCAAACCAAGAGACCCAGTACTTC.

The rearrangement uses TRBV2 and TRBJ1-3, with no clear D. Trimming took 11 bases from V and 1 from J, leaving 12 bases between them. The CDR3 consists of 13 residues. Looked up from germline, CDR1 is SNHLY and CDR2 is FYNNEI. CDR3 DNA: TGTGCCTCCATGAGAAATTCTGGAAACACCATATATTTT. Protein: CASMRNSGNTIYF.

V and J are TRBV5-6 and TRBJ1-2; D is uncertain. The V end lost 2 bases, the J end lost 1 base, and 9 bases lay between the germline ends. The CDR3 is 14 amino acids. CDR1 is SGHDT, CDR2 YYEEEE, per germline. DNA of the CDR3: TGTGCCAGCAGCTTAGGGCTTAATAACTATGGCTACACCTTC. Its translation is CASSLGLNNYGYTF.

This chain joins TRBV5-8 and TRBJ2-7; 7 bases are shared with TRBD2. The length of the CDR3 is 15 residues. V lost 0 bases, J lost 2 bases, and 5 bases stayed unmatched. Germline V gene sequence: CDR1 SGHTS, CDR2 YDEGEE. CDR3 bases: TGTGCCAGCAGCTTGGCGACGGGAGGTCCCTACGAGCAGTACTTC. Protein product: CASSLATGGPYEQYF.

The count of this clone is one. V is TRBV7-6 and J is TRBJ2-1; D is possibly TRBD2 (5 bases). The ends were cut back, 5 bases at V and 0 bases at J, with 26 bases in the middle. Germline CDR1 is SGHVS and CDR2 is FNYEAQ. The length of the CDR3 is 20 residues. The CDR3 is CASSLSAGKGLVSSYNEQFF. The CDR3 coding sequence is TGTGCCAGCAGCCTCAGCGCCGGGAAAGGATTGGTTAGCTCCTACAATGAGCAGTTCTTC.

This sequence joins TRBV18 and TRBJ2-7; D is unclear. V shed 1 base and J shed 0 bases, with 10 bases lying between them. CDR1 KGHSH and CDR2 LQKENI come from the germline V gene. This CDR3 region has 15 residues. This chain's CDR3 is CASSPRRTSSYEQYF. The CDR3 DNA reads TGTGCCAGCTCACCACGGCGGACGAGCTCCTACGAGCAGTACTTC.

Concerning this clone: Its ends do not fully match the called genes, so a read error is possible. The J gene is TRBJ1-2, the V gene TRBV7-9; possibly TRBD1 for D (6 bases). Germline CDR1 SEHNR, CDR2 FQNEAQ (reference sequence). There are 13 residues in the CDR3. The CDR3 loop is CASSLGGDYGHTF. The CDR3 nucleotides read TGTGCCAGCAGCCTAGGGGGGGACTATGGCCACACCTTC.

CDR3 coding DNA: TGTGCCAGTAGTTGGGCAGCAGGGGAGAACTATGGCTACACCTTC. It specifies CASSWAAGENYGYTF. The chain is built from TRBV19 and TRBJ1-2; D may be TRBD1 (6 bases). CDR1 is LNHDA and CDR2 is SQIVND in the germline V gene (reference sequence). V lost 5 bases and J lost 2, with 15 bases in between. The CDR3 is 15 amino acids.

This rearrangement joins TRBV27 to TRBJ2-7, with a possible D match to TRBD2 (6 bases). Germline lookup yields CDR1 MNHEY and CDR2 SMNVEV (reference sequence). The CDR3 is 15 amino acids. Between the trimmed V and J ends, which lost 0 bases and 6 bases, there was a span of 15 bases. CDR3 loop: CASSLSWGVLGEQYF. The CDR3 DNA sequence: TGTGCCAGCAGTTTATCCTGGGGGGTATTGGGCGAGCAGTACTTC.

This clone was seen once. V and J are TRBV18 and TRBJ1-2; 11 bases match TRBD1. After removal of 6 bases from V and 6 bases from J, the junction contained 6 bases not matched to a gene. This CDR3 is built from 14 residues. The germline V gene has CDR1 KGHSH and CDR2 LQKENI. As DNA, the CDR3 is TGTGCCAGCTCGCCTGGACAGGGGGCGAATGGCTACACCTTC. Encoded protein: CASSPGQGANGYTF.

The table lists this clone with a few counts. At the DNA level, this CDR3 is encoded by other sequences in the same sample as well. CDR3 sequence reads: CASSRTASTDTQYF. In nucleotides, the CDR3 is TGTGCCAGCAGTAGGACGGCTAGCACAGATACGCAGTATTTT. The chain joins TRBV6-1 to TRBJ2-3; D is ambiguous. Trimming pared 5 bases from V and 0 bases from J, leaving 9 bases between. Germline V gene lookup returns CDR1 MNHNS and CDR2 SASEGT. The CDR3 has 14 residues.

This chain joins TRBV15 and TRBJ1-2; no reliable D call. Trimming took off 0 bases at V and 1 base at J, with 6 bases between the two ends. The CDR3 covers 14 residues. Germline CDR1 and CDR2: LNHNV and YYDKDF (reference sequence). CDR3 loop: CATSRDTVNYGYTF. CDR3 nucleotide sequence: TGTGCCACCAGCAGAGACACAGTTAACTATGGCTACACCTTC.

This chain connects TRBV7-6 to TRBJ2-1; D remains ambiguous. Germline values: CDR1 SGHVS, CDR2 FNYEAQ. The CDR3 length is 13 residues. V was cut by 1 base and J by 7 bases, with 8 bases left in between. The CDR3 loop is CASSLGRLNEQFF. The DNA for the CDR3 is TGTGCCAGCAGCTTAGGGCGGCTTAATGAGCAGTTCTTC. Supplemented by reference TRBV7-6 and TRBJ2-1, the full variable domain reads GAGVSQSPRYKVTKRGQDVALRCDPISGHVSLYWYRQALGQGPEFLTYFNYEAQQDKSGLPNDRFSAERPEGSISTLTIQRTEQRDSAMYRCASSLGRLNEQFFGPGTRLTVL.

The J gene is TRBJ1-5, the V gene TRBV2; the D is unclear. CDR1 and CDR2 from the germline V gene are SNHLY and FYNNEI. V lost 6 bases and J 1 base, leaving 19 bases between the germline ends. This CDR3 has 17 amino acids. CDR3 protein: CASSPPRTIMSNQPQHF. For the CDR3, the DNA is TGTGCCAGCAGCCCCCCCCGCACTATTATGAGCAATCAGCCCCAGCATTTT.

This clone was counted once. As DNA, the CDR3 is TGCGCCAGCAGCATTCAAGCAGGGGAGACCCAGTACTTC. Encoded protein: CASSIQAGETQYF. The chain couples TRBV5-1 to TRBJ2-5; tentatively, D is TRBD1 (5 bases). The CDR3 spans 13 residues. Trimming took off 4 bases at V and 5 bases at J, with 12 bases between the two ends. Germline V lookup: CDR1 SGHRS, CDR2 YFSETQ.

The CDR3 DNA reads TGTGCCAGTAGTAGGGGCGCGAGACAGGGCTTTTACGAGCAGTACTTC. Protein: CASSRGARQGFYEQYF. The chain uses TRBV19 and TRBJ2-7; 7 positions agree with TRBD1. J was trimmed by 4 bases and V by 4 bases; bases with no gene match: 13. The length of the CDR3 is 16 residues. The germline CDR1 and CDR2 sequences are LNHDA and SQIVND (reference sequence).

The chain combines TRBV7-8 with TRBJ2-7, with D unclear. From germline, CDR1 is SGHVS and CDR2 FQNEAQ. V gave up 2 bases and J gave up 4 bases, with 6 bases separating them. CDR3 length: 12 amino acids. The CDR3 loop reads CASSLIGYEQYF. The CDR3 DNA is TGTGCCAGCAGCTTAATCGGATACGAGCAGTACTTC.

The J gene is TRBJ1-4, the V gene TRBV7-2; D remains unclear. Germline V gene data show CDR1 as SGHTA and CDR2 as FQGNSA. V dropped 2 bases and J dropped 5 bases, with 12 bases sitting between them. This CDR3 has 15 residues. The CDR3 nucleotides are TGTGCCAGCAGCTTATGGACGGACCTAAATGAAAAACTGTTTTTT. Translation: CASSLWTDLNEKLFF.

The V gene is TRBV6-4, the J gene TRBJ1-6; no definite D call. The V gene's germline CDR1 is MRHNA and CDR2 SNTAGT. Trimming shortened V by 4 bases and J by 6 bases, and 10 bases separated the two germline ends. CDR3 length equals 14 residues. Here the CDR3 reads CASSAGTANSPLHF. The CDR3 region has the DNA TGTGCCAGCAGTGCCGGCACGGCTAATTCACCCCTCCACTTT.